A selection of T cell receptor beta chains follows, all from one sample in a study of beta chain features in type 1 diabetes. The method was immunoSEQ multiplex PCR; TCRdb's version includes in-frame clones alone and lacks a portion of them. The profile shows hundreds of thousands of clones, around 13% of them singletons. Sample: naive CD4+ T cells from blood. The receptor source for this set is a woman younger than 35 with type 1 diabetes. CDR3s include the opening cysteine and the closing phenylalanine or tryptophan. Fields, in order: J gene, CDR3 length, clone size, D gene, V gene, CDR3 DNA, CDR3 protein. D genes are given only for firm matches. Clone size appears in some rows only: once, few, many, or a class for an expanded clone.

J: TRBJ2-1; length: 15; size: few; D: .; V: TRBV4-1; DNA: TGCGCCAGCAGCCAAGTGCCAGCCAGGATCGACGAGCAGTTCTTC; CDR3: CASSQVPARIDEQFF
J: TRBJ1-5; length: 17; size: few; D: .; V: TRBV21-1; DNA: TGTGCCAGCACTCCAAAGCTCGAGGGTTATAGCAATCAGCCCCAGCATTTT; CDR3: CASTPKLEGYSNQPQHF
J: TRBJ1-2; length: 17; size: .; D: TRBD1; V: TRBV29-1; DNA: TGCAGCGTTGAAGATAGGCGGACAGGTTCTCATCGACTGGGCTACACCTTC; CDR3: CSVEDRRTGSHRLGYTF
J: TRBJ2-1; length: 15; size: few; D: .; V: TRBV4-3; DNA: TGCGCCAGCAGCCAAGATTCCGGTGGAGTTTCCGGTTTGATCTTC; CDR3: CASSQDSGGVSGLIF
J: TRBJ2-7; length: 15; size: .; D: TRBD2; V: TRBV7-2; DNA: TGTGCCAGCAGCCCAGGGACTAGCGGCTCCTACGAGCAGTACTTC; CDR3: CASSPGTSGSYEQYF
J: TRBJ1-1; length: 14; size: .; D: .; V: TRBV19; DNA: TGTGCCAGTAGTATAGAGGGGACAAGACGACCAGCTTTCTTT; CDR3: CASSIEGTRRPAFF
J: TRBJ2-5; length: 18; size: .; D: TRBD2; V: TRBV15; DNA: TGTGCCACCAGCAGAGATCGCGGGACTAGCGGGAGTAAGGAGACCCAGTACTTC; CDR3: CATSRDRGTSGSKETQYF
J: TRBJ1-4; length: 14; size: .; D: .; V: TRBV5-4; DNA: TGTGCCAGCAGCAACAGGGCGAATGAAGAAAAACTGTTTTTT; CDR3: CASSNRANEEKLFF
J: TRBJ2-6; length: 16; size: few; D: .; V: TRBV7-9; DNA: TGTGCCAGCAGCTTCCCGGTTAGCTCTGGGGCCAACGTCCTGACTTTC; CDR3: CASSFPVSSGANVLTF
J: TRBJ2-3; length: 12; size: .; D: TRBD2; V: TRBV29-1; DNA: TGCAGCGCTAGACTAGCGGGGTTGACGCAGTATTTT; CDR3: CSARLAGLTQYF
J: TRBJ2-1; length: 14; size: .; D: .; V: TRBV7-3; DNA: TGTGCCAGCAGCTTACCGGGAGAATACAATGAGCAGTTCTTC; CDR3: CASSLPGEYNEQFF
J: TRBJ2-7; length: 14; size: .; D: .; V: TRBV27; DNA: TGTGCCAGCAGTCTGAGCGAACTAGGCTACGAGCAGTACTTC; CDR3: CASSLSELGYEQYF
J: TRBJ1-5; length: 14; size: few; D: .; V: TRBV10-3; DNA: TGTGCCACACACGGCGGGACCCAAGATCAGCCCCAGCATTTT; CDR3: CATHGGTQDQPQHF
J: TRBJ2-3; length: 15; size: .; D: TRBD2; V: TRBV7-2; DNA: TGTGCCAGCAGCTCATTAGCGGGGGGGACAGATACGCAGTATTTT; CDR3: CASSSLAGGTDTQYF
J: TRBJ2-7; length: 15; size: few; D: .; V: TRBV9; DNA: TGTGCCAGCAGCGTACGTGGGGCGGGGCTCAACGAGCAGTACTTC; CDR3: CASSVRGAGLNEQYF
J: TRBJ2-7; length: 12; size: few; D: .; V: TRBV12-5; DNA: TGTGCTAGTGGTTACACGACCTACGAGCAGTACTTC; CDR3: CASGYTTYEQYF
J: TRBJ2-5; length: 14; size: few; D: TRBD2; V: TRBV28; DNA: TGTGCCAGCAGCCCCCCGGGCGGGAGGGCCCTAATGTACTTC; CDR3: CASSPPGGRALMYF
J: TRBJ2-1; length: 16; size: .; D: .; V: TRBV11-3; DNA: TGTGCCAGCAGCTTAGCGCCCGGGAGATGGGGCAATGAGCAGTTCTTC; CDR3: CASSLAPGRWGNEQFF
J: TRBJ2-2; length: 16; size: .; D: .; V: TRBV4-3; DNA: TGCGCCAGCAGCCAGGGGGCGGGCCCTAACACCGGGGAGCTGTTTTTT; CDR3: CASSQGAGPNTGELFF
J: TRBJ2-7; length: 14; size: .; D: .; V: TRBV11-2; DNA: TGTGCCAGCACCAAACCCGGACAGTCTTTCGAGCAGTACTTC; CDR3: CASTKPGQSFEQYF
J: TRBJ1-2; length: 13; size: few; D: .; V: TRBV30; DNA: TGTGCCTGGAGAGATCAGGGAAACTATGGCTACACCTTC; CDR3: CAWRDQGNYGYTF
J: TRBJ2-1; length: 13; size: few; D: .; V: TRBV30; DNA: TGTGCCTGGGGGGGGTTAGGGGAGAATGAGCAGTTCTTC; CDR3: CAWGGLGENEQFF
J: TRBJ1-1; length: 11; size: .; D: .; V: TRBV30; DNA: TGTGCCTGGACCTTGGCGGCAGAAGCTTTCTTT; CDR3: CAWTLAAEAFF
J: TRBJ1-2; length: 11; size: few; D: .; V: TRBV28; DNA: TGTGCCAGCAGCCCCACAGAGGGCTACACCTTC; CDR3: CASSPTEGYTF
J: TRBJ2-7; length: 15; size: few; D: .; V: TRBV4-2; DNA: TGTGCCAGCAGCCGCGGAACACACCAGGGCTACGAGCAGTACTTC; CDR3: CASSRGTHQGYEQYF
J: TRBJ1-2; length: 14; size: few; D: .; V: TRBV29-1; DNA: TGCAGCGTTCGGTGGCAGGGATCGGTCTATGGCTACACCTTC; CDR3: CSVRWQGSVYGYTF
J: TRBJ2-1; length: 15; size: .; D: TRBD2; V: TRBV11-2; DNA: TGTGCCAGCAGCCCAGGACTAGCGGGGGGGCATGAGCAGTTCTTC; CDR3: CASSPGLAGGHEQFF
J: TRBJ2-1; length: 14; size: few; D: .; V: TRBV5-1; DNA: TGCGCCAGCAGCTTGGGACAGGCCCACAATGAGCAGTTCTTC; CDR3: CASSLGQAHNEQFF
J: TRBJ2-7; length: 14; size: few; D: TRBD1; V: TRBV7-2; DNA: TGTGCCAGCAGCATGACAGGGAAACCCTACGAGCAGTACTTC; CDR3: CASSMTGKPYEQYF
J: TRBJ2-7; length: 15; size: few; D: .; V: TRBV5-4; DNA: TGTGCCAGCAGCCAAGAGGGGACCACAGGGAGCGAGCAGTACTTC; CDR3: CASSQEGTTGSEQYF
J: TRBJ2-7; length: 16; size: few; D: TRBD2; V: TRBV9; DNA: TGTGCCAGCAGCGTAGCTGGCGGGAGGGCCATCCTCGAGCAGTACTTC; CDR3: CASSVAGGRAILEQYF
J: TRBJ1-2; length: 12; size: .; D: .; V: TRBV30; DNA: TGTGCCTGGAGTTCACAGCTAAGCGGCTACACCTTC; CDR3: CAWSSQLSGYTF
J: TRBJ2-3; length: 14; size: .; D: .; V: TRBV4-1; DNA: TGCGCCAGCAGCCAAGATCTAGGCACAGATACGCAGTATTTT; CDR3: CASSQDLGTDTQYF
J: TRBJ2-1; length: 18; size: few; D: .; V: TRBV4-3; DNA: TGCGCCAGCAGCCAAGCCGCGCTTTTCGGGAGTATGTACAATGAGCAGTTCTTC; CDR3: CASSQAALFGSMYNEQFF
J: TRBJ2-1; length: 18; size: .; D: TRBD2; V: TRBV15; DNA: TGTGCCACCAGCAGAGGGACTAGCGGGGACAGCTCCTACAATGAGCAGTTCTTC; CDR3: CATSRGTSGDSSYNEQFF
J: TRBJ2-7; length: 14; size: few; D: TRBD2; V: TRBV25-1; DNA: TGTGCCAGCAGTGAATTGAGCGGGAGCTACGAGCAGTACTTC; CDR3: CASSELSGSYEQYF
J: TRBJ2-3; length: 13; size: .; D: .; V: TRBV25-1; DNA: TGTGCCAGCAGTCCCACTAGCACAGATACGCAGTATTTT; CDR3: CASSPTSTDTQYF
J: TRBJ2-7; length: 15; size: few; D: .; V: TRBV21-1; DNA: TGTGCCAGCAGGAAACGGACAGGGCCTAACTACGAGCAGTACTTC; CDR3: CASRKRTGPNYEQYF
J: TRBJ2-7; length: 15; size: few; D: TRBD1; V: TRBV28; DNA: TGTGCCAGCAGTCCCCCAGGGGGAAAGGTGCACGAGCAGTACTTC; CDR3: CASSPPGGKVHEQYF